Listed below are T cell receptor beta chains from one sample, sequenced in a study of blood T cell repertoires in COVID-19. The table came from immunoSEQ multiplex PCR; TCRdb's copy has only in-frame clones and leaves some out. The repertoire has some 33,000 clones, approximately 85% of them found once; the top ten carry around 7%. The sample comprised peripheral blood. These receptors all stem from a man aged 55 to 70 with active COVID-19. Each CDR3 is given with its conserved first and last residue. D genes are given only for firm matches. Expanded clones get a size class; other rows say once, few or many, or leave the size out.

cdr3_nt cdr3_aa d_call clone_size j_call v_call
TGTGCCAGCTCACCAAAATTAGAAGAGACCCAGTACTTC CASSPKLEETQYF - - TRBJ2-5 TRBV18
TGTGCCAGCAGCTCGGGACTAGCGGGAGTAGGGGCGGAGACCCAGTACTTC CASSSGLAGVGAETQYF TRBD2 - TRBJ2-5 TRBV7-6
TGTGCCAGCAGGAACCCCCCGAGGGCGGGAGGGGGGAATGAGCAGTTCTTC CASRNPPRAGGGNEQFF TRBD2 - TRBJ2-1 TRBV13
TGTGCCAGTAGTATGCGGGAGACCCAGTACTTC CASSMRETQYF - - TRBJ2-5 TRBV19
TGCAGCTCTTCTCCGGGACAGGGGCTCCAAGAGACCCAGTACTTC CSSSPGQGLQETQYF TRBD1 - TRBJ2-5 TRBV29-1
TGTGCCAGCAGCCCACCCATGCGGGGGGCATCGGGAGACAATGAGCAGTTCTTC CASSPPMRGASGDNEQFF TRBD2 - TRBJ2-1 TRBV13
TGTGCCAGCTCACCAGGGACAGGCGTGAGTCAGCCCCAGCATTTT CASSPGTGVSQPQHF TRBD1 - TRBJ1-5 TRBV18
TGTGCCAGCAGTAAGGCTGAGCAGCGCCCCAACAATGAGCAGTTCTTC CASSKAEQRPNNEQFF - - TRBJ2-1 TRBV27
TGTGCCAGCAGTCGGGATTACGAGCAGTTCTTC CASSRDYEQFF - - TRBJ2-1 TRBV25-1
TGTGCCGAGACTAGTCAGACCCAGTACTTC CAETSQTQYF - - TRBJ2-5 TRBV19
TGTGCCAGCAGTATACAGGGGAACTATGGCTACACCTTC CASSIQGNYGYTF TRBD1 - TRBJ1-2 TRBV25-1
TGTGCCAGCAGCCCGGGGGACAGGCCTGAAGCTTTCTTT CASSPGDRPEAFF TRBD1 - TRBJ1-1 TRBV7-9
TGTGCCACCAGTGACCCCACTAGCGCCTATTACGAGCAGTACTTC CATSDPTSAYYEQYF TRBD2 - TRBJ2-7 TRBV24-1
TGCGCCAGCAGCTTGGACTCAGGTCTAGCGGTGAGAGAGACCCAGTACTTC CASSLDSGLAVRETQYF TRBD2 - TRBJ2-5 TRBV5-1
TGTGCCAGCAGCGAACCGGGACAGGGACCCACAGATACGCAGTATTTT CASSEPGQGPTDTQYF TRBD1 - TRBJ2-3 TRBV27
TGTGCCAGCAGACCCACAGGGGGAGAAGGCTATGGCTACACCTTC CASRPTGGEGYGYTF TRBD1 once TRBJ1-2 TRBV11-1
TGTGCCAGCGAGTTCCTAGGGGGATCCTACGAGCAGTACTTC CASEFLGGSYEQYF - - TRBJ2-7 TRBV7-9
TGTGCCAGCAGCGTATCAGGGGGCGCTGGACACGAGCAGTACTTC CASSVSGGAGHEQYF TRBD1 once TRBJ2-7 TRBV9
TGTGCCAGCGTGGGACAGAGCTCCTACAATGAGCAGTTCTTC CASVGQSSYNEQFF TRBD1 - TRBJ2-1 TRBV7-2
TGTGCCAGCAGCTTGGGGCGGGAGATGGATACGCAGTATTTT CASSLGREMDTQYF TRBD2 - TRBJ2-3 TRBV5-6
TGTGCCACCAGCAGATCCGGGACAAATAGCAATCAGCCCCAGCATTTT CATSRSGTNSNQPQHF - - TRBJ1-5 TRBV15
TGTGCCAGCAGCCCCCGGACTCGAAACACCGGGGAGCTGTTTTTT CASSPRTRNTGELFF - few TRBJ2-2 TRBV3-1/TRBV3-2
TGTGCCAGCAGCCGAGTTCGGACAGCTTTTAACTCTGGGGCCAACGTCCTGACTTTC CASSRVRTAFNSGANVLTF - - TRBJ2-6 TRBV3-1/TRBV3-2
TGTGCCAGCGGTTGGGGCGGGAGGTCCGGGGAGCTGTTTTTT CASGWGGRSGELFF TRBD2 - TRBJ2-2 TRBV3-1/TRBV3-2
TGCGCCAGCAGCTTGGCCGGGTCTAGCAGGGAGACCCAGTACTTC CASSLAGSSRETQYF - - TRBJ2-5 TRBV5-1
TGTGCCAGCAGCGCAACAGGGGTAAACACCGGGGAGCTGTTTTTT CASSATGVNTGELFF TRBD1 - TRBJ2-2 TRBV5-5
TGTGCCAGTAGTAGCCAAGGGGCGTACTATGGCTACACCTTC CASSSQGAYYGYTF - - TRBJ1-2 TRBV19
TGTGCCAGCAGCCACCGGGATGAGCAGTTCTTC CASSHRDEQFF - - TRBJ2-1 TRBV9
TGCAGCGTTGACAGATTTGGCTACACCTTC CSVDRFGYTF - - TRBJ1-2 TRBV29-1
TGTGCCAGCAGTTTGAGGACTCAGCAGTTCTTC CASSLRTQQFF - - TRBJ2-1 TRBV28
TGTGCCAGCCGAGGGGACAGGGGGCGGTTTTCACCTGACAATGAGCAGTTCTTC CASRGDRGRFSPDNEQFF TRBD1 once TRBJ2-1 TRBV27
TGCGCCAGCAGCCAGGGTTGGAGTCCCACCTACAATGAGCAGTTCTTC CASSQGWSPTYNEQFF - - TRBJ2-1 TRBV4-1
TGTGCCAGCAGCTTCCCGGACAGGGCTGATGAAAAACTGTTTTTT CASSFPDRADEKLFF TRBD1 - TRBJ1-4 TRBV5-5
TGTGCCAGCAGCGTAGTTCCGAGCCCCAGGCCCAATGAGCAGTTCTTC CASSVVPSPRPNEQFF - - TRBJ2-1 TRBV9
TGCGCCAGCAGCCTCGGGACTAGCGGGAGTTTTTACAATGAGCAGTTCTTC CASSLGTSGSFYNEQFF TRBD2 few TRBJ2-1 TRBV5-1
TGTGCCAGCTCACCACCTGGGGCCCTTAATGAAAAACTGTTTTTT CASSPPGALNEKLFF - - TRBJ1-4 TRBV18
TGTGCCAGCAGTTACACTTCGAGCGCCGCGCAGACCCAGTACTTC CASSYTSSAAQTQYF - once TRBJ2-5 TRBV6-6
TGTGCCAGCAGCCAAGTTGGGACTAGCGGGAGGATACGGACCGGGGAGCTGTTTTTT CASSQVGTSGRIRTGELFF TRBD2 once TRBJ2-2 TRBV3-1/TRBV3-2
TGTGCCAGCAGCTCTCTCGGAGGGCCGACAGATACGCAGTATTTT CASSSLGGPTDTQYF - - TRBJ2-3 TRBV3-1/TRBV3-2
TGTGCTAGTGGTTTGGTACGGAGCGGTCTTTACAATGAGCAGTTCTTC CASGLVRSGLYNEQFF - - TRBJ2-1 TRBV12-5
TGTGCCAGCAGCTCGAGGGGTGGGAGGAGCAATGAGCAGTTCTTC CASSSRGGRSNEQFF - - TRBJ2-1 TRBV7-8
TGTGCCAGCAGCCCTACTAGCGGGAGGGCTCGAGGCACAGATACGCAGTATTTT CASSPTSGRARGTDTQYF TRBD2 few TRBJ2-3 TRBV28
TGTGCCAGCACCCTAGTCGTCTACAATGAGCAGTTCTTC CASTLVVYNEQFF - - TRBJ2-1 TRBV2
TGTGCCAGCAGTTATTCCGTACAGGGGGCGAACGAGCAGTACTTC CASSYSVQGANEQYF TRBD1 - TRBJ2-7 TRBV6-5
TGTGCCAGCAGCTTGACAGGGGGCAATTCCGGGGCCAACGTCCTGACTTTC CASSLTGGNSGANVLTF TRBD1 - TRBJ2-6 TRBV7-2
TGCGCCAGCAGCGGAGTGGGGGCCGCCGTGGCTAATGAAAAACTGTTTTTT CASSGVGAAVANEKLFF - - TRBJ1-4 TRBV10-2
TGTGCCAGCAGCCAATCAATAGCGGGAGGTGCCCCAGATACGCAGTATTTT CASSQSIAGGAPDTQYF TRBD2 - TRBJ2-3 TRBV7-8
TGCGCCAGCAGCTTAGGGGGCCCCTACGAGCAGTACTTC CASSLGGPYEQYF TRBD1 - TRBJ2-7 TRBV5-1
TGTGCCAGCAGCTTAGAGGCGGACAGGGCGGAGACCCAGTACTTC CASSLEADRAETQYF TRBD1 - TRBJ2-5 TRBV11-2